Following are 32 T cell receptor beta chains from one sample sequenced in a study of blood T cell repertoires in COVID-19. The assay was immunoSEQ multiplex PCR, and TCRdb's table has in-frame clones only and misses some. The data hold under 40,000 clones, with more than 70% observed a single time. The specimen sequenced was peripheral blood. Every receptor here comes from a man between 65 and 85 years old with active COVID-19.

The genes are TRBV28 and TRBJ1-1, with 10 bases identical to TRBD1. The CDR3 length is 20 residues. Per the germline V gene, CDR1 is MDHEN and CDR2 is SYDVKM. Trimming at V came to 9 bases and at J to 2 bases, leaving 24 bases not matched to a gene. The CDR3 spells CARAPLGRTGTGAPNTEAFF. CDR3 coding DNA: TGTGCCAGGGCCCCGCTAGGCAGAACAGGGACAGGGGCCCCTAACACTGAAGCTTTCTTT.

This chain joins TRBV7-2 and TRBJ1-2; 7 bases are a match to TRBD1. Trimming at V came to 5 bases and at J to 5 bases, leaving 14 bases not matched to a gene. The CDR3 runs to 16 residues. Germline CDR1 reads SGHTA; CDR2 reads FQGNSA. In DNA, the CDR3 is TGTGCCAGCAGCCGGGACAGCCAACGAAGTGGATATGGCTACACCTTC. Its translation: CASSRDSQRSGYGYTF.

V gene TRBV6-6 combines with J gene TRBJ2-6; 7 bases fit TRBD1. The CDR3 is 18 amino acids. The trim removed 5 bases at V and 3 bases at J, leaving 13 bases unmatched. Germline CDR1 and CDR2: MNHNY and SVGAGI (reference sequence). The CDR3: CASSPDRALLFGANVLTF. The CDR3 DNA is TGTGCCAGCAGTCCAGACAGGGCTCTACTCTTTGGGGCCAACGTCCTGACTTTC.

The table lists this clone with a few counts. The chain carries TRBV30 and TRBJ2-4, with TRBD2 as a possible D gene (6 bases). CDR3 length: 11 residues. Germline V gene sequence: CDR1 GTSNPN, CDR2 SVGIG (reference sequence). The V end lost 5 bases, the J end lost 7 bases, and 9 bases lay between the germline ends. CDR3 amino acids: CAWLAGNIQYF. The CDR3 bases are TGTGCCTGGCTGGCGGGGAACATTCAGTACTTC.

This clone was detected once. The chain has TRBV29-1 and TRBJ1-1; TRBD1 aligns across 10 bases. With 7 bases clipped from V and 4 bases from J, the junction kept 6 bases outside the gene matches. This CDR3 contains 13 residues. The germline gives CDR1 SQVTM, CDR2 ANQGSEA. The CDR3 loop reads CSGWDRGGTEAFF. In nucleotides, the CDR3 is TGCAGCGGATGGGACAGGGGAGGCACTGAAGCTTTCTTT.

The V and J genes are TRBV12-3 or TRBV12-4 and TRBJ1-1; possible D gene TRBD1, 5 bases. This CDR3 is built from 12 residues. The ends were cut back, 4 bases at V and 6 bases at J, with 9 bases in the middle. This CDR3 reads CASSSLGPEAFF. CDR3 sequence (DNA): TGTGCCAGCAGTTCCCTGGGGCCTGAAGCTTTCTTT.

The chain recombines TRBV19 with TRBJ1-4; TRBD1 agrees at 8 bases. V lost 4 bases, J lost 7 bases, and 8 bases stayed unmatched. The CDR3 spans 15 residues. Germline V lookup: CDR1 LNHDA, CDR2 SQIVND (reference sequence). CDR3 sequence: CASSTGQGRGEKLFF. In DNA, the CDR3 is TGTGCCAGTAGTACCGGACAGGGAAGAGGTGAAAAACTGTTTTTT.

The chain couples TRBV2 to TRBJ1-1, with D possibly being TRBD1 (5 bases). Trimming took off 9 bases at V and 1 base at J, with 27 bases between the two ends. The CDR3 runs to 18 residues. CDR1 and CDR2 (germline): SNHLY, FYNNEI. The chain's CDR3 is CARGPGFRVGAENTEAFF. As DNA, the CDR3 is TGTGCCAGGGGGCCAGGTTTTAGAGTAGGTGCAGAGAACACTGAAGCTTTCTTT. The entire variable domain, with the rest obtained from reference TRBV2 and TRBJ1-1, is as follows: EPEVTQTPSHQVTQMGQEVILRCVPISNHLYFYWYRQILGQKVEFLVSFYNNEISEKSEIFDDQFSVERPDGSNFTLKIRSTKLEDSAMYFCARGPGFRVGAENTEAFFGQGTRLTVV.

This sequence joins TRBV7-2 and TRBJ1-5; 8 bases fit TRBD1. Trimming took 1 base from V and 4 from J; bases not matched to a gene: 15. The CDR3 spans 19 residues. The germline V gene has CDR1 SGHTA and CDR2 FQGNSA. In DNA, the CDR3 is TGTGCCAGCAGCTTAGTAGCAGGGGGCTACCCGGGTCGGAATCAGCCCCAGCATTTT. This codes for CASSLVAGGYPGRNQPQHF.

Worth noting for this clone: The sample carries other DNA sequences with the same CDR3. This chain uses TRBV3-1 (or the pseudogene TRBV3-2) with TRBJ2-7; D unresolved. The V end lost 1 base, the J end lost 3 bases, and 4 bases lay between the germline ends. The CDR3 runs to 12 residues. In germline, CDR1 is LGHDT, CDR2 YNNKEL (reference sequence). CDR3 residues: CASSQAGYEQYF. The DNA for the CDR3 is TGTGCCAGCAGCCAAGCAGGCTACGAGCAGTACTTC.

CDR3 in amino acids: CASSVLGQGLLREQYF. In DNA form, the CDR3 reads TGCGCCAGCAGCGTGTTAGGACAGGGGCTTTTGCGTGAGCAGTACTTC. The rearrangement uses TRBV5-1 and TRBJ2-7; 9 bases map to TRBD1. The CDR3 sequence is 16 residues long. Germline V gene lookup returns CDR1 SGHRS and CDR2 YFSETQ. V shed 4 bases and J 7 bases; nucleotides not matched to a gene: 15.

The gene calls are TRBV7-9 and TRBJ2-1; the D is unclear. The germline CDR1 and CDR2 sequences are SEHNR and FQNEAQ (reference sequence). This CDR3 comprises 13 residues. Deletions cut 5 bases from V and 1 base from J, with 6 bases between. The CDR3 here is CASSATSYNEQFF. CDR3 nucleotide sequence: TGTGCCAGCAGCGCGACATCCTACAATGAGCAGTTCTTC.

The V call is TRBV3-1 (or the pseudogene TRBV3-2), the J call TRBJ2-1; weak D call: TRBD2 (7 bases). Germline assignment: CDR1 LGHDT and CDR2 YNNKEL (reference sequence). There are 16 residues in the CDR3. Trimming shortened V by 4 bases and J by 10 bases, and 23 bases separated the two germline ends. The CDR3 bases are TGTGCCAGCAGCCCTTGGGGGCGGGAGAAAACAGGGGAGCAGTTCTTC. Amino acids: CASSPWGREKTGEQFF.

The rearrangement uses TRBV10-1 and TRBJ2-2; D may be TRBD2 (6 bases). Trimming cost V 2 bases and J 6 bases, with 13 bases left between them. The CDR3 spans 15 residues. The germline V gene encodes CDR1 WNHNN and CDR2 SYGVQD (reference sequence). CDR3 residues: CASSENGRYAGELFF. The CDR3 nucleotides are TGCGCCAGCAGTGAGAATGGGAGGTACGCCGGGGAGCTGTTTTTT.

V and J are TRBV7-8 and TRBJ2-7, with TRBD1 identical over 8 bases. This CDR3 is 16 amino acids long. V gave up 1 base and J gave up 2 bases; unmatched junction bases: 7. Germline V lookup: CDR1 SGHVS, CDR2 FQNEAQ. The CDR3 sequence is CASSLGRTGWAYEQYF. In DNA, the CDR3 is TGTGCCAGCAGCTTAGGAAGGACAGGGTGGGCCTACGAGCAGTACTTC. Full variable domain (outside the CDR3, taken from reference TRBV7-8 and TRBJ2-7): GAGVSQSPRYKVAKRGQDVALRCDPISGHVSLFWYQQALGQGPEFLTYFQNEAQLDKSGLPSDRFFAERPEGSVSTLKIQRTQQEDSAVYLCASSLGRTGWAYEQYFGPGTRLTVT.

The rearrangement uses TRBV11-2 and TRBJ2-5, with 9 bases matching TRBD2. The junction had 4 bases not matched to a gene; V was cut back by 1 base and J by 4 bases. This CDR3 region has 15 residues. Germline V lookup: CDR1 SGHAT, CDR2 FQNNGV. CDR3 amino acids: CASSLAPAGGETQYF. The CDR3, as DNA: TGTGCCAGCAGCTTAGCCCCAGCGGGGGGAGAGACCCAGTACTTC.

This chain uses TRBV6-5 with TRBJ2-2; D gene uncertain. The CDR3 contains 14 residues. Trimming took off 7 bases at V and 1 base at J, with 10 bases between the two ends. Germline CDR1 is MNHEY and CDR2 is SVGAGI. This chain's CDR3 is CASMRRGNTGELFF. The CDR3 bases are TGTGCCAGCATGCGAAGAGGGAACACCGGGGAGCTGTTTTTT.

Here the CDR3 reads CASSFSGHSNQPQHF. The CDR3 DNA sequence: TGTGCCAGCAGTTTTTCGGGACATAGCAATCAGCCCCAGCATTTT. V usage is TRBV28 and J usage is TRBJ1-5; D is possibly TRBD1 (6 bases). Trimming removed 3 bases at V and 0 bases at J, with 9 bases between. This CDR3 has 15 amino acids. Germline assignment: CDR1 MDHEN and CDR2 SYDVKM.

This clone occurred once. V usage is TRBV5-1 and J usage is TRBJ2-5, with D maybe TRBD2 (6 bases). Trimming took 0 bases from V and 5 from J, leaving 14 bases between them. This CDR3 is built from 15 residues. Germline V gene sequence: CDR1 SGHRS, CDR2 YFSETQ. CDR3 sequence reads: CASSLAGGYLETQYF. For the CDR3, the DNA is TGCGCCAGCAGCTTGGCCGGAGGGTACCTTGAGACCCAGTACTTC.

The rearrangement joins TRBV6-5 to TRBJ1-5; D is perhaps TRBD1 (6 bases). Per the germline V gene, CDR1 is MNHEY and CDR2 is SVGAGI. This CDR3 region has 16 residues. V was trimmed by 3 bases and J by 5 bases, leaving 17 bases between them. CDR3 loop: CASSYWGGRVDQPQHF. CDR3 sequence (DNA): TGTGCCAGCAGTTATTGGGGGGGCAGGGTGGATCAGCCCCAGCATTTT.

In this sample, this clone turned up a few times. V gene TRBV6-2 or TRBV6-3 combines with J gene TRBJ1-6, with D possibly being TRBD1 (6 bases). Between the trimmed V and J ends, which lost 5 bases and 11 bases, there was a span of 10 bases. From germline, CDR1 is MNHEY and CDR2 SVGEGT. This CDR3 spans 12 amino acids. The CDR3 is CASSLQGPPLHF. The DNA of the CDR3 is TGTGCCAGCAGTCTTCAGGGGCCACCCCTCCACTTT.

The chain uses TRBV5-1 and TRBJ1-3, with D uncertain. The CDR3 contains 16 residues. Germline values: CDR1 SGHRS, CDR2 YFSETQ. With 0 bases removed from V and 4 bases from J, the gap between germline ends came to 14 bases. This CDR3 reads CASSLDGQPTGNTIYF. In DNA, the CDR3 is TGCGCCAGCAGCTTGGACGGTCAACCCACGGGAAACACCATATATTTT.

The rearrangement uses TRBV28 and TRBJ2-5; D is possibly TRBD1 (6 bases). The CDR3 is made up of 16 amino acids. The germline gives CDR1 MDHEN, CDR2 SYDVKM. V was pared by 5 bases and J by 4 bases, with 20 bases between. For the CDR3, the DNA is TGTGCCAGCAGTCAGACGGGACACCGGAGCGCAGAGACCCAGTACTTC. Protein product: CASSQTGHRSAETQYF.

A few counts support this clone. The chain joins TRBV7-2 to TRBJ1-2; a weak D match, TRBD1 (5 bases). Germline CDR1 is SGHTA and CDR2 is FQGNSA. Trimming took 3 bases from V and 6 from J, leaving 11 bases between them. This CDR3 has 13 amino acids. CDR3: CASSLGLIDGYTF. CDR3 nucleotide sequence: TGTGCCAGCAGCTTGGGACTCATTGATGGCTACACCTTC.

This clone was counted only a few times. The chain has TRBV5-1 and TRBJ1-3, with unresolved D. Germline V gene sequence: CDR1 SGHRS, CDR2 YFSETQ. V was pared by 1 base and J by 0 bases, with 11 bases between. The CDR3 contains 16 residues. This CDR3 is CASSLQMGLSGNTIYF. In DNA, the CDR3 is TGCGCCAGCAGCTTGCAAATGGGCCTCTCTGGAAACACCATATATTTT.

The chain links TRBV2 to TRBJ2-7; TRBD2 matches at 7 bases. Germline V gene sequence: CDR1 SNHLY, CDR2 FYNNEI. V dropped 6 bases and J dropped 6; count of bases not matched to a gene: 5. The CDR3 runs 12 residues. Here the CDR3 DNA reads TGTGCCAGCAGAGTGGCGGGAGCCGAGCAGTACTTC. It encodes CASRVAGAEQYF.

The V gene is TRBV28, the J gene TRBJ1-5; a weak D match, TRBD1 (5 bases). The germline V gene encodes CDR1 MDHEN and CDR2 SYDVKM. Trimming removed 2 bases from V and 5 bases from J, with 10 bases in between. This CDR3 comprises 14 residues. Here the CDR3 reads CASSLEAGYQPQHF. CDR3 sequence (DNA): TGTGCCAGCAGTTTAGAGGCAGGGTATCAGCCCCAGCATTTT. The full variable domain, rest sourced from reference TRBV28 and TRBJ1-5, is DVKVTQSSRYLVKRTGEKVFLECVQDMDHENMFWYRQDPGLGLRLIYFSYDVKMKEKGDIPEGYSVSREKKERFSLILESASTNQTSMYLCASSLEAGYQPQHFGDGTRLSIL.

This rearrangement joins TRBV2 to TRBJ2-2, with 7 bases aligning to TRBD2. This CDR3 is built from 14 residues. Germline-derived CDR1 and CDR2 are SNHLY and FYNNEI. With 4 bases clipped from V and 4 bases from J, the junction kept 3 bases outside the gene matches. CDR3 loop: CASSVGGSTGELFF. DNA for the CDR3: TGTGCCAGCAGTGTGGGGGGGTCCACCGGGGAGCTGTTTTTT.

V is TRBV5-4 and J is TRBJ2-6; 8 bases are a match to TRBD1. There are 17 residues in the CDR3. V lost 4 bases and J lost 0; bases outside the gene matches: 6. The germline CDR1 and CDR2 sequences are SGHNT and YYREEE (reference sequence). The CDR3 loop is CASSHRGLLSGANVLTF. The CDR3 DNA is TGTGCCAGCAGCCACAGGGGGTTGCTCTCTGGGGCCAACGTCCTGACTTTC.

The CDR3, as DNA: TGTGCCAGCTCACCACTTCCCGTGAATGAAAAACTGTTTTTT. Its translation is CASSPLPVNEKLFF. V gene TRBV18 combines with J gene TRBJ1-4; D is undetermined. The germline V gene encodes CDR1 KGHSH and CDR2 LQKENI. V lost 1 base and J 5 bases, leaving 8 bases between the germline ends. This CDR3 spans 14 amino acids.

The CDR3 sequence: CASRQGSYEQYF. The CDR3 DNA sequence: TGTGCCAGTCGACAGGGATCCTACGAGCAGTACTTC. This sequence joins TRBV2 and TRBJ2-7; TRBD1 matches at 7 bases. The germline CDR1 and CDR2 sequences are SNHLY and FYNNEI. V dropped 9 bases and J dropped 1; count of bases not matched to a gene: 3. CDR3 length: 12 residues.

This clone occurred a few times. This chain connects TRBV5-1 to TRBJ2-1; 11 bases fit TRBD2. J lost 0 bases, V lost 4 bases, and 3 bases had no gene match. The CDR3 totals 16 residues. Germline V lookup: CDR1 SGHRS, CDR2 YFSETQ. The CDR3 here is CASSRGTSGSYNEQFF. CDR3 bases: TGCGCCAGCAGCCGAGGGACTAGCGGCTCCTACAATGAGCAGTTCTTC.